This T cell receptor (beta chain) emerged from a study of technical replicates of blood from a few donors. Some clones are missing from TCRdb's copy, which holds only in-frame ones; the method was immunoSEQ multiplex PCR. The table has just over 80,000 clones, around 96% seen once. The CDR3 length is 13 residues. The ends were cut back, 6 bases at V and 1 base at J, with 9 bases in the middle. Germline V gene data show CDR1 as LNHDA and CDR2 as SQIVND (reference sequence). The clonotype comes from a human donor in good health. This rearrangement joins TRBV19 to TRBJ1-1; tentatively, D is TRBD1 (5 bases). Material: T cells isolated from PBMCs. CDR3: CASSQGGNTEAFF. DNA for the CDR3: TGTGCCAGTAGCCAGGGAGGGAACACTGAAGCTTTCTTT. The whole variable domain, filled in from reference TRBV19 and TRBJ1-1, reads DGGITQSPKYLFRKEGQNVTLSCEQNLNHDAMYWYRQDPGQGLRLIYYSQIVNDFQKGDIAEGYSVSREKKESFPLTVTSAQKNPTAFYLCASSQGGNTEAFFGQGTRLTVV.